This T cell receptor (beta chain) was sequenced during a study of T cell responses to AZD1222 COVID-19 vaccine. The data were produced by immunoSEQ multiplex PCR, yet TCRdb's version contains in-frame clones alone and is incomplete. Seen here are about 86,000 clones, about nine tenths observed once, and the top ten hold roughly 5%. Germline values: CDR1 LGHNA, CDR2 YSLEER. V lost 1 base to trimming and J lost 2 bases, with 21 bases between them. The CDR3 has 18 residues. V gene TRBV4-3 combines with J gene TRBJ2-7; TRBD1 might be the D (5 bases). Sequences were derived from peripheral blood, sampled 28 days after the second AZD1222 dose. The TCR originated in an adult who received the AZD1222 COVID-19 vaccine. Here the CDR3 DNA reads TGCGCCAGCAGCCAAGCTGCCTTGACCTCAGGGTTAACCTACGAGCAGTACTTC. Its protein product is CASSQAALTSGLTYEQYF.